The 18 T cell receptor beta chains given below trace back to one sample, sequenced in a study of blood T cells in healthy people across ages. A J-beta primer mix and a sample-barcoded 5' primer were used in a second PCR of about 6 to 12 cycles. MiXCR was run by TCRdb on the 5' RACE reads, yielding one entry per CDR3 protein. The repertoire holds about 1.6 million distinct CDR3 sequences, with 34% as singletons. The sequenced material came from blood. These receptor sequences come from a woman in her twenties or thirties in good health.

As concerns this clonotype: A read error may explain this, as a much larger clone is one base away. The V call is TRBV7-6, the J call TRBJ2-7; TRBD1 matches at 11 bases. Germline assignment: CDR1 SGHVS and CDR2 FNYEAQ. The CDR3 sequence is 15 residues long. This CDR3 reads CVSSSNPDRGLEQYF. In DNA form, the CDR3 reads TGTGTCAGCAGCTCCAACCCGGACAGGGGGCTCGAGCAGTACTTC. Together with reference TRBV7-6 and TRBJ2-7, the CDR3 gives the full variable domain: GAGVSQSPRYKVTKRGQDVALRCDPISGHVSLYWYRQALGQGPEFLTYFNYEAQQDKSGLPNDRFSAERPEGSISTLTIQRTEQRDSAMYRCVSSSNPDRGLEQYFGPGTRLTVT.

The chain combines TRBV3-1 with TRBJ2-3; perhaps TRBD2 as D (5 bases). This CDR3 contains 16 residues. Germline loops: CDR1 LGHDT, CDR2 YNNKEL (reference sequence). The V end lost 1 base, the J end lost 0 bases, and 11 bases lay between the germline ends. CDR3 nucleotide sequence: TGTGCCAGCAGCCAAGGGACTCTTATTAGCACAGATACGCAGTATTTT. Protein sequence: CASSQGTLISTDTQYF.

This clonotype was seen only a few times. The rearrangement links TRBV20-1 to TRBJ2-7, with 10 bases lining up with TRBD1. J lost 3 bases, V lost 6 bases, and 8 bases had no gene match. Per germline, CDR1 DFQATT and CDR2 SNEGSKA (reference sequence). CDR3 length: 14 amino acids. DNA for the CDR3: TGCAGTGCGACCGGACAGGGGGGTTACTACGAGCAGTACTTC. This encodes CSATGQGGYYEQYF.

This clonotype has only a few counts. V and J are TRBV20-1 and TRBJ2-1; TRBD2 matches 12 bases. The V gene's germline CDR1 is DFQATT and CDR2 SNEGSKA (reference sequence). Germline trimming cut 5 bases from V and 7 bases from J; bases unmatched to any gene: 12. This CDR3 comprises 16 residues. DNA for the CDR3: TGCAGTGCTGGACTCTACAGACTAGCGGGAGCGAATGAGCAGTTCTTC. Translating it yields CSAGLYRLAGANEQFF.

This clonotype occurred a few times. The chain joins TRBV7-2 to TRBJ2-4; 7 nucleotides agree with TRBD1. V shed 1 base, J shed 7 bases, and the junction held 4 bases outside the gene matches. This CDR3 has 14 residues. Germline assignment: CDR1 SGHTA and CDR2 FQGNSA. The CDR3 DNA reads TGTGCCAGCAGCTTAGGAGGGGGCGCGAACATTCAGTACTTC. Amino acids: CASSLGGGANIQYF.

The V gene is TRBV3-1, the J gene TRBJ2-5; possibly TRBD2 for D (5 bases). The CDR3 runs to 13 residues. Germline-derived CDR1 and CDR2 are LGHDT and YNNKEL (reference sequence). Trimming took off 0 bases at V and 11 bases at J, with 13 bases between the two ends. CDR3 DNA sequence: TGTGCCAGCAGCCAAGACGGGGAGAATGAGCAGTACTTC. It translates to CASSQDGENEQYF.

V gene TRBV7-9 combines with J gene TRBJ2-1; possibly TRBD1 for D (6 bases). CDR1 SEHNR and CDR2 FQNEAQ come from the germline V gene (reference sequence). CDR3 length equals 16 residues. The V end lost 3 bases, the J end lost 0 bases, and 12 bases lay between the germline ends. CDR3 protein: CASSLEADSSYNEQFF. In nucleotides, the CDR3 is TGTGCCAGCAGCTTGGAGGCGGACAGCTCCTACAATGAGCAGTTCTTC.

This chain links TRBV9 with TRBJ2-3; no clear D. This CDR3 is built from 15 residues. The V end lost 2 bases, the J end lost 2 bases, and 12 bases lay between the germline ends. CDR1 is SGDLS, CDR2 YYNGEE, per germline. DNA of the CDR3: TGTGCCAGCAGCGTCTCCTGGGCTGACACAGATACGCAGTATTTT. Translating it yields CASSVSWADTDTQYF.

This clonotype came up many times. V is TRBV6-5 and J is TRBJ2-7; 8 positions agree with TRBD1. V shed 2 bases, J shed 3 bases, and the junction held 3 bases outside the gene matches. The CDR3 length is 14 residues. The germline CDR1 and CDR2 sequences are MNHEY and SVGAGI. In DNA, the CDR3 is TGTGCCAGCAGTTACGGACAGGGTATCTACGAGCAGTACTTC. Its protein product is CASSYGQGIYEQYF.

The gene calls are TRBV5-1 and TRBJ1-1, with 7 bases matching TRBD1. Per the germline V gene, CDR1 is SGHRS and CDR2 is YFSETQ. Trimming at V came to 3 bases and at J to 9 bases, leaving 5 bases not matched to a gene. The CDR3 sequence is 12 residues long. The CDR3 sequence: CASSWGTAQAFF. The CDR3 region has the DNA TGCGCCAGCAGCTGGGGGACAGCTCAAGCTTTCTTT. The full variable domain, its missing parts supplied by reference TRBV5-1 and TRBJ1-1, is KAGVTQTPRYLIKTRGQQVTLSCSPISGHRSVSWYQQTPGQGLQFLFEYFSETQRNKGNFPGRFSGRQFSNSRSEMNVSTLELGDSALYLCASSWGTAQAFFGQGTRLTVV.

Regarding this clonotype: Just one base apart from a much larger clone, this may be a read error. The V gene is TRBV4-1, the J gene TRBJ2-1, with 10 positions matching TRBD1. Judging by the DNA end, TRBJ2-7 fits better; the J call may be wrong. Looked up from germline, CDR1 is MGHRA and CDR2 is YSYEKL. The CDR3 contains 17 residues. DNA for the CDR3: TGCGCCAGCAGCCTACCTTGGACAGGGGGACTTTACAATGAGCAGTACTTC. It is translated as CASSLPWTGGLYNEQYF.

The V and J genes are TRBV15 and TRBJ2-1; D is unresolved. CDR1 LNHNV and CDR2 YYDKDF come from the germline V gene (reference sequence). V was trimmed by 0 bases and J by 6 bases, leaving 12 bases between them. The CDR3 length is 15 residues. The CDR3 is CATSRDRFGSNEQFF. CDR3 DNA sequence: TGTGCCACCAGCAGAGATCGGTTCGGAAGCAATGAGCAGTTCTTC.

The chain carries TRBV5-1 and TRBJ2-5; no clear D. CDR3 length: 16 amino acids. Trimming shortened V by 0 bases and J by 1 base, and 13 bases separated the two germline ends. CDR1 SGHRS and CDR2 YFSETQ come from the germline V gene. CDR3 in amino acids: CASSLEVGRSQETQYF. CDR3 sequence (DNA): TGCGCCAGCAGCTTGGAAGTCGGCAGGTCCCAAGAGACCCAGTACTTC.

This clonotype was seen more than once but under ten times. The chain has TRBV29-1 and TRBJ2-3, with a weak D call TRBD2 (5 bases). In germline, CDR1 is SQVTM, CDR2 ANQGSEA. CDR3 length: 15 amino acids. With 4 bases removed from V and 6 bases from J, the gap between germline ends came to 20 bases. DNA of the CDR3: TGCAGCGTTGTGGGTTTTGGGATCGTAGCGGATACGCAGTATTTT. The encoded protein is CSVVGFGIVADTQYF.

The V gene is TRBV28, the J gene TRBJ1-1; a weak D match, TRBD1 (6 bases). The CDR3 loop spans 15 amino acids. Germline V lookup: CDR1 MDHEN, CDR2 SYDVKM. With 6 bases removed from V and 6 bases from J, the gap between germline ends came to 20 bases. CDR3 loop: CASRGGAAIRAEAFF. CDR3 nucleotide sequence: TGTGCCAGCAGGGGGGGGGCGGCGATCAGGGCTGAAGCTTTCTTT.

The V call is TRBV5-1, the J call TRBJ2-7; 7 bases are a match to TRBD2. Germline CDR1 is SGHRS and CDR2 is YFSETQ. This CDR3 has 15 residues. V gave up 0 bases and J gave up 3 bases; unmatched junction bases: 6. The CDR3 protein is CASSLVASGGYEQYF. As DNA, the CDR3 is TGCGCCAGCAGCTTGGTGGCTAGCGGCGGCTACGAGCAGTACTTC.

The V call is TRBV27, the J call TRBJ1-5; D uncertain. This CDR3 region has 13 residues. CDR1 and CDR2 from the germline V gene are MNHEY and SMNVEV (reference sequence). Trimming stripped 5 bases from V and 9 bases from J, with 14 bases between. The CDR3 protein is CASSPQKKGPQHF. CDR3 bases: TGTGCCAGCAGTCCCCAAAAAAAGGGGCCCCAGCATTTT.

The V gene is TRBV20-1, the J gene TRBJ2-1, with 9 bases matching TRBD2. CDR3 size: 13 residues. V lost 6 bases, J lost 4 bases, and 4 bases stayed unmatched. Germline values: CDR1 DFQATT, CDR2 SNEGSKA (reference sequence). The CDR3 sequence: CSARTSEYNEQFF. The CDR3 DNA follows: TGCAGTGCCCGGACTAGCGAATACAATGAGCAGTTCTTC.